This is a list of T cell receptor beta chains from one sample in a study of CD8 T cells in ankylosing spondylitis. Using its own MiXCR run on the 5' RACE reads, TCRdb lists one record per CDR3 protein. Here the sample spans 350,000 to 400,000 distinct CDR3 sequences, more than 20% being singletons. What was sequenced was blood, either unsorted or a sorted T cell fraction (not recorded which). These receptors came from a male donor with ankylosing spondylitis or in good health (not recorded which). Each CDR3 is given with its conserved first and last residue. A D gene is named only where the DNA matches it firmly. Size tells how often a clone was seen (once, few, many) or the class of an expanded clone, and some rows leave it out.

>-|TRBV12-3/TRBV12-4|TRBJ2-3|-
CASSFGVRVSTDTQYF
TGTGCCAGCAGTTTCGGAGTGCGGGTTAGCACAGATACGCAGTATTTT
>-|TRBV9|TRBJ2-1|-
CASSSSDLYNEQFF
TGTGCCAGCAGCTCCAGTGACTTGTACAATGAGCAGTTCTTC
>-|TRBV12-3/TRBV12-4|TRBJ1-6|-
CASRGQSYNSPLHF
TGTGCCAGCAGAGGACAGTCCTATAATTCACCCCTCCACTTT
>-|TRBV4-1|TRBJ2-4|-
CASSQLREESIQYF
TGCGCCAGCAGCCAACTGAGGGAGGAGTCCATTCAGTACTTC
>TRBD1|TRBV7-9|TRBJ1-2|-
CASSLGQGAYGYTF
TGTGCCAGCAGCTTAGGACAGGGAGCCTATGGCTACACCTTC
>TRBD2|TRBV27|TRBJ2-3|-
CASSFGTTLQYF
TGTGCCAGCAGCTTCGGGACTACACTGCAGTATTTT
>-|TRBV12-3/TRBV12-4|TRBJ1-5|few
CASSLWGRSNQPQHF
TGTGCCAGCAGTTTGTGGGGACGCAGCAATCAGCCCCAGCATTTT
>-|TRBV29-1|TRBJ1-2|few
CSVAQNYGYTF
TGCAGCGTTGCACAAAACTATGGCTACACCTTC
>-|TRBV7-8|TRBJ1-1|-
CASSEVAGGGNTEAFF
TGTGCCAGCAGCGAAGTGGCCGGGGGCGGGAACACTGAAGCTTTCTTT
>-|TRBV29-1|TRBJ1-2|few
CSVESIGSRRPYGYTF
TGCAGCGTTGAATCAATCGGGAGTCGTAGGCCCTATGGCTACACCTTC
>-|TRBV12-3/TRBV12-4|TRBJ2-3|few
CASSLAFIGEGTDTQYF
TGTGCCAGCAGTTTAGCGTTTATCGGGGAGGGCACAGATACGCAGTATTTT
>TRBD1|TRBV6-1|TRBJ2-7|-
CASSGQGPSYEQYF
TGTGCCAGCAGTGGACAGGGACCCTCCTACGAGCAGTACTTC
>-|TRBV29-1|TRBJ1-3|once
CSAVDAGNTIYF
TGCAGCGCGGTGGACGCTGGAAACACCATATATTTT
>-|TRBV18|TRBJ2-1|few
CASSPPQEIAKVSYNEQFF
TGTGCCAGCTCACCCCCCCAGGAGATAGCGAAAGTCTCCTACAATGAGCAGTTCTTC
>TRBD2|TRBV7-9|TRBJ2-1|-
CASSEGLHSYNEQFF
TGTGCCAGCAGCGAGGGACTACACTCCTACAATGAGCAGTTCTTC
>-|TRBV20-1|TRBJ1-6|-
CSAESGYLDLSYNSPLHF
TGCAGTGCAGAGTCCGGATACCTCGATTTGTCCTATAATTCACCCCTCCACTTT
>TRBD2|TRBV19|TRBJ2-1|few
CASSIGLAGGNEQFF
TGTGCCAGTAGTATAGGCCTAGCGGGGGGGAATGAGCAGTTCTTC
>-|TRBV12-3/TRBV12-4|TRBJ2-4|-
CASSWPGTSIQYF
TGTGCCAGCAGTTGGCCCGGGACCTCCATTCAGTACTTC
>-|TRBV4-1|TRBJ2-1|few
CASSQEIGLSYNEQFF
TGCGCCAGCAGCCAAGAGATAGGGCTCTCCTACAATGAGCAGTTCTTC
>-|TRBV12-3/TRBV12-4|TRBJ1-2|-
CASRGDLANYGYTF
TGTGCCAGCAGAGGGGACCTCGCTAACTATGGCTACACCTTC
>TRBD1|TRBV11-1|TRBJ2-7|-
CASSLRGQAVSYEQYF
TGTGCCAGCAGCTTAAGGGGACAGGCGGTCTCCTACGAGCAGTACTTC
>TRBD2|TRBV20-1|TRBJ2-3|few
CSASLVASGGEGDTQYF
TGCAGTGCTAGCCTAGTCGCTAGCGGGGGGGAAGGGGATACGCAGTATTTT
>-|TRBV20-1|TRBJ2-1|-
CSASGGNSYNEQFF
TGCAGTGCTAGTGGGGGTAACTCCTACAATGAGCAGTTCTTC
>TRBD1|TRBV4-2|TRBJ1-4|-
CASSLEGGGEKLFF
TGTGCCAGCAGCCTAGAAGGGGGCGGCGAAAAACTGTTTTTT
>-|TRBV20-1|TRBJ1-1|few
CSASPGGRTEAFF
TGCAGTGCTAGTCCGGGGGGTAGGACTGAAGCTTTCTTT
>TRBD2|TRBV7-9|TRBJ2-1|-
CASSLWRGGSLDEQFF
TGTGCCAGCAGCTTATGGCGGGGGGGGAGCTTGGATGAGCAGTTCTTC
>-|TRBV7-2|TRBJ2-1|-
CASSLRYYEQFF
TGTGCCAGCAGCTTAAGGTATTATGAGCAGTTCTTC
>TRBD2|TRBV9|TRBJ2-7|-
CASSASGASYEQYF
TGTGCCAGCAGCGCTAGCGGGGCCTCCTACGAGCAGTACTTC
>-|TRBV9|TRBJ1-1|few
CASSVPPNTEAFF
TGTGCCAGCAGCGTACCACCTAACACTGAAGCTTTCTTT
>TRBD1|TRBV12-3/TRBV12-4|TRBJ2-5|few
CASSWDREQETQYF
TGTGCCAGCAGTTGGGACAGGGAACAAGAGACCCAGTACTTC
>TRBD1|TRBV12-3/TRBV12-4|TRBJ2-2|many
CASSFGTGSGELFF
TGTGCCAGCAGTTTCGGGACAGGAAGCGGGGAGCTGTTTTTT
>-|TRBV5-6|TRBJ2-5|few
CASSSSPGVAGETQYF
TGTGCCAGCAGCTCCTCCCCAGGGGTGGCAGGTGAGACCCAGTACTTC
>TRBD1|TRBV12-3/TRBV12-4|TRBJ2-2|-
CASSFTGGFGGELFF
TGTGCCAGCAGTTTCACAGGGGGGTTTGGCGGGGAGCTGTTTTTT
>TRBD1|TRBV12-3/TRBV12-4|TRBJ2-2|-
CASSLQGPTGELFF
TGTGCCAGCAGCTTACAGGGGCCCACCGGGGAGCTGTTTTTT
>-|TRBV30|TRBJ2-5|-
CAWSVEGPRRSETQYF
TGTGCCTGGAGTGTAGAGGGGCCGCGCAGATCAGAGACCCAGTACTTC
>TRBD2|TRBV6-5|TRBJ2-3|many
CASSYSGSGGTDTQYF
TGTGCCAGCAGTTACTCGGGGAGCGGGGGCACAGATACGCAGTATTTT
>-|TRBV27|TRBJ2-7|many
CASSFPGSYEQYF
TGTGCCAGCAGTTTCCCAGGGTCCTACGAGCAGTACTTC
>-|TRBV7-8|TRBJ1-4|few
CASSLVPLPDLRSAELFF
TGTGCCAGCAGCTTAGTACCCCTCCCAGACCTTAGGAGCGCGGAACTGTTTTTT
>-|TRBV12-3/TRBV12-4|TRBJ2-2|once
CASSFWETGELFF
TGTGCCAGCAGTTTTTGGGAAACCGGGGAGCTGTTTTTT
>-|TRBV2|TRBJ1-1|-
CASSEGRNTEAFF
TGTGCCAGCAGTGAGGGCAGGAACACTGAAGCTTTCTTT
>-|TRBV6-5|TRBJ1-1|-
CASSSDSITEAFF
TGTGCCAGCAGTTCTGACAGTATCACTGAAGCTTTCTTT
>-|TRBV5-1|TRBJ2-3|few
CASSGGSPYTQYF
TGCGCCAGCAGCGGTGGGTCACCCTATACGCAGTATTTT
>-|TRBV14|TRBJ2-7|few
CASSQDGDEQYF
TGTGCCAGCAGCCAAGATGGGGACGAGCAGTACTTC
>-|TRBV12-3/TRBV12-4|TRBJ2-5|few
CASSLVWGPQETQYF
TGTGCCAGCAGTTTAGTCTGGGGGCCTCAAGAGACCCAGTACTTC
>-|TRBV7-9|TRBJ2-1|-
CASSSLGLSESSRFF
TGTGCCAGCAGCTCCTTGGGCCTTTCAGAATCCTCCAGGTTCTTC
>-|TRBV6-1|TRBJ2-7|-
CASKDRSSYEQYF
TGTGCCAGCAAAGACAGGAGCTCCTACGAGCAGTACTTC
>TRBD2|TRBV12-3/TRBV12-4|TRBJ2-7|few
CASSLVWGGEQYF
TGTGCCAGCAGTTTAGTGTGGGGGGGCGAGCAGTACTTC
>TRBD2|TRBV12-3/TRBV12-4|TRBJ2-5|few
CASTIVGGEETQYF
TGTGCCAGCACAATCGTCGGGGGGGAAGAGACCCAGTACTTC